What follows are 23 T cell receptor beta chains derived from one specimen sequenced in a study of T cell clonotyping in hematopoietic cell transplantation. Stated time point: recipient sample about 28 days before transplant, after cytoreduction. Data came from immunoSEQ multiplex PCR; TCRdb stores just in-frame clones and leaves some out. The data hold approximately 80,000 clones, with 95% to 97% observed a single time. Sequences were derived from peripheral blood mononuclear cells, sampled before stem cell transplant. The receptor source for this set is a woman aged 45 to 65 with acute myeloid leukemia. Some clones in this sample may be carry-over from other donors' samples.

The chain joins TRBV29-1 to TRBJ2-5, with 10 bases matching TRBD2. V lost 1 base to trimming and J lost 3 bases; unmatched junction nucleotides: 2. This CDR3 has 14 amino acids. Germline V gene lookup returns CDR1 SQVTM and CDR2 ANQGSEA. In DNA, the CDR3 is TGCAGCGTTGAAGGGCTAGCGGGAGAAGAGACCCAGTACTTC. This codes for CSVEGLAGEETQYF.

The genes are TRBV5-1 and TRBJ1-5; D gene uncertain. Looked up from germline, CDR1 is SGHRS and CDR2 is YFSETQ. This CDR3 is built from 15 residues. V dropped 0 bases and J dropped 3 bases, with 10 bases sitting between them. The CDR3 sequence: CASSLESGINQPQHF. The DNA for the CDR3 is TGCGCCAGCAGCTTGGAATCCGGGATCAATCAGCCCCAGCATTTT.

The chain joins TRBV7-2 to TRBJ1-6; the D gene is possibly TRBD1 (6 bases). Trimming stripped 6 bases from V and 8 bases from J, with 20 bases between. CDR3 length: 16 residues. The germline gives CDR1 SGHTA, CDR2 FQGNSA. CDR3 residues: CASRGHGGRKDSPLHF. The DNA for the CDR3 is TGTGCCAGCAGGGGCCACGGGGGGCGGAAGGATTCACCCCTCCACTTT.

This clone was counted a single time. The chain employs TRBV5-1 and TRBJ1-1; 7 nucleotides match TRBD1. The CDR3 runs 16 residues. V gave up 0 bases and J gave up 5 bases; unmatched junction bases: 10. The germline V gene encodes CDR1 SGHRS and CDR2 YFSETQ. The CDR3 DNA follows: TGCGCCAGCAGCTTGGAAACAGGGGAAGGTAGAACTGAAGCTTTCTTT. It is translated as CASSLETGEGRTEAFF.

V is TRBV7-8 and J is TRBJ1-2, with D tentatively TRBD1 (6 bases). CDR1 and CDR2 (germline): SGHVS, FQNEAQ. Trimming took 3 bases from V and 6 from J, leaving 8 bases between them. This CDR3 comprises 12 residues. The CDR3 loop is CASSLDSNGYTF. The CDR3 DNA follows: TGTGCCAGCAGCTTGGACAGCAATGGCTACACCTTC.

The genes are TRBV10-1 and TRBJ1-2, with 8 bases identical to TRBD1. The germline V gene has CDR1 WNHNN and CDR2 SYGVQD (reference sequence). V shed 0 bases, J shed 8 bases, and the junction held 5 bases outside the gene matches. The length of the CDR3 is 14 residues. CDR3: CASSESTGTGGYTF. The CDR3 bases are TGCGCCAGCAGTGAGTCGACGGGGACAGGCGGCTACACCTTC.

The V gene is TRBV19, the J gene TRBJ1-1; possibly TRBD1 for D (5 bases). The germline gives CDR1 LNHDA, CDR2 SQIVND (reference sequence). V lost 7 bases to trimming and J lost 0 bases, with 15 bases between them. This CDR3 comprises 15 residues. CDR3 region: CASNPSPGMNTEAFF. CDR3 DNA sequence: TGTGCCAGTAACCCCTCCCCAGGGATGAACACTGAAGCTTTCTTT. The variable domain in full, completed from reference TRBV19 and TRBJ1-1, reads DGGITQSPKYLFRKEGQNVTLSCEQNLNHDAMYWYRQDPGQGLRLIYYSQIVNDFQKGDIAEGYSVSREKKESFPLTVTSAQKNPTAFYLCASNPSPGMNTEAFFGQGTRLTVV.

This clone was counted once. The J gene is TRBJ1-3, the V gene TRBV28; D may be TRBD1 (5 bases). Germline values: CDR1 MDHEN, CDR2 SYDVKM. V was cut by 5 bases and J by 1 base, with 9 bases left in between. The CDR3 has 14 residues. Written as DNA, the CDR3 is TGTGCCAGCAGTCGCGGGGGGTCTGGAAACACCATATATTTT. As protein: CASSRGGSGNTIYF.

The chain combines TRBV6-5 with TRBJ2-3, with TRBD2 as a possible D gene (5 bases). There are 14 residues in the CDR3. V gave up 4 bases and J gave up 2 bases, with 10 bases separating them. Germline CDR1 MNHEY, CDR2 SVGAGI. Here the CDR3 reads CASSSDYITDTQYF. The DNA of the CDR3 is TGTGCCAGCAGTTCCGACTACATCACAGATACGCAGTATTTT.

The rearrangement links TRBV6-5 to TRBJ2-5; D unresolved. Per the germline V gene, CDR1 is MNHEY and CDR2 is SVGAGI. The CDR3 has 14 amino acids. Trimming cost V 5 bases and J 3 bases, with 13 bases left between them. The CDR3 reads CASSPPGLEETQYF. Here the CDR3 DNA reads TGTGCCAGCAGTCCCCCCGGGTTAGAAGAGACCCAGTACTTC.

The CDR3 spells CAWRPTGGKAPLHF. The CDR3 region has the DNA TGTGCCTGGAGGCCAACAGGGGGCAAGGCACCCCTCCACTTT. The V and J genes are TRBV30 and TRBJ1-6; 9 positions match TRBD1. The CDR3 length is 14 residues. CDR1 and CDR2 (germline): GTSNPN, SVGIG (reference sequence). J was trimmed by 11 bases and V by 3 bases; bases with no gene match: 8.

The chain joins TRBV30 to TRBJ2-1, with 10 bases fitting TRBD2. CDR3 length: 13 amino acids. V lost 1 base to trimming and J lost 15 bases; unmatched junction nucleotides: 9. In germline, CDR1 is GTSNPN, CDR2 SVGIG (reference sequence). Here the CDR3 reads CAWSATSSGRGFF. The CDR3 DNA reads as TGTGCCTGGAGTGCCACCTCTAGCGGGAGAGGGTTCTTC.

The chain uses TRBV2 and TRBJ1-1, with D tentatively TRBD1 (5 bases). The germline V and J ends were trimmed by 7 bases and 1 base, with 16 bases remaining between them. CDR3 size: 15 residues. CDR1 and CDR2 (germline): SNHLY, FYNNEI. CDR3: CASTQTHDRNTEAFF. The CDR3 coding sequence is TGTGCCAGCACCCAAACCCACGACAGGAACACTGAAGCTTTCTTT.

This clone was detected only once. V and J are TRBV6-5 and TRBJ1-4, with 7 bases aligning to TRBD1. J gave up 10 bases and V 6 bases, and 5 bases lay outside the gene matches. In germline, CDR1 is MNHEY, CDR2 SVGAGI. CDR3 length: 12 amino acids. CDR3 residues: CASRARGGKLFF. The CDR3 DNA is TGTGCCAGCAGAGCCAGGGGGGGAAAACTGTTTTTT.

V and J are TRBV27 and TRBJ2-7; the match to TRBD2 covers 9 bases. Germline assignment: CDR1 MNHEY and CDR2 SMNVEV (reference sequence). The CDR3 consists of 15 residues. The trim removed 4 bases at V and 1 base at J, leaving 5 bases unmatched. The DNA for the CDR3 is TGTGCCAGCAGTTATAGCGGGAGTCGGTCCTACGAGCAGTACTTC. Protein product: CASSYSGSRSYEQYF.

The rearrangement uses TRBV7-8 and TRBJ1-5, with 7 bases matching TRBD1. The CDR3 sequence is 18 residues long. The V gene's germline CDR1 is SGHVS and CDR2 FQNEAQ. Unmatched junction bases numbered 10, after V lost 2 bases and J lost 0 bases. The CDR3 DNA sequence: TGTGCCAGCAGCTTAAAAGGCAGGGGGGGTACTAGCAATCAGCCCCAGCATTTT. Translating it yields CASSLKGRGGTSNQPQHF.

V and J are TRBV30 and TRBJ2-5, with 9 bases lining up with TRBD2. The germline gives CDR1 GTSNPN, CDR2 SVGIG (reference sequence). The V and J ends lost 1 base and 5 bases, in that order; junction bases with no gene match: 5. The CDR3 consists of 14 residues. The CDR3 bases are TGTGCCTGGAGTGGCGGAGCGGGGGGTGAGACCCAGTACTTC. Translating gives CAWSGGAGGETQYF.

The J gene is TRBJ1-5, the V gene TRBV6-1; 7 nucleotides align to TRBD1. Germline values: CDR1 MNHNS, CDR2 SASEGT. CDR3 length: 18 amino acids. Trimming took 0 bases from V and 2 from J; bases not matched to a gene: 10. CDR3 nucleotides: TGTGCCAGCAGTGAAGCGCGAAGGACAGGAAGGCGCAATCAGCCCCAGCATTTT. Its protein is CASSEARRTGRRNQPQHF.

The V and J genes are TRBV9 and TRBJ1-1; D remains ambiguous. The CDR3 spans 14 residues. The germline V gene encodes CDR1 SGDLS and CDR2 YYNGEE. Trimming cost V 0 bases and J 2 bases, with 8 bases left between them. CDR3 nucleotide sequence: TGTGCCAGCAGCGTAGATCCGGAAAACACTGAAGCTTTCTTT. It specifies CASSVDPENTEAFF.

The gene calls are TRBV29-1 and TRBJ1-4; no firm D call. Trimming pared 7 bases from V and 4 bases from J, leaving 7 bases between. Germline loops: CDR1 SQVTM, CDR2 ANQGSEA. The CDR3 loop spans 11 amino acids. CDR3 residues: CSARLNEKLFF. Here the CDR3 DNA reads TGCAGCGCAAGACTTAATGAAAAACTGTTTTTT.

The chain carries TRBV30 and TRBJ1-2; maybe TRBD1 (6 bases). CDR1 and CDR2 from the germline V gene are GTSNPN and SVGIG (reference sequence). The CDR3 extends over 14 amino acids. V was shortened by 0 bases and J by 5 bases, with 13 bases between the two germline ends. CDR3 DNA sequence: TGTGCCTGGAGTGTCGGGGGCGGCTTGTATGGCTACACCTTC. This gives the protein CAWSVGGGLYGYTF.

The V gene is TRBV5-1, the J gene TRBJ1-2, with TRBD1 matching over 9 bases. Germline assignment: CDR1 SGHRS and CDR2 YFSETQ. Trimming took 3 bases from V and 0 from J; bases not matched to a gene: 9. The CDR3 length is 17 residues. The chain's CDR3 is CASSSGTGRMSNYGYTF. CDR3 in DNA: TGCGCCAGCAGCTCCGGGACAGGGCGTATGTCTAACTATGGCTACACCTTC.

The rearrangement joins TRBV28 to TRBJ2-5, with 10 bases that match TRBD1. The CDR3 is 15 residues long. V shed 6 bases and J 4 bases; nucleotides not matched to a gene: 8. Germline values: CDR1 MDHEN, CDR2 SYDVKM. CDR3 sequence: CASRGGQGVRETQYF. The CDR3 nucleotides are TGTGCCAGCAGGGGCGGACAGGGGGTTCGAGAGACCCAGTACTTC.